This T cell receptor beta chain emerged from a study of regulatory and conventional T cells in RAG deficiency. Study conclusions and caveats: In Omenn syndrome, Treg and Tconv repertoires overlapped >75%. Treg unique TCR beta sequences were approximately 96-fold fewer in Omenn syndrome and CID/AS patients than controls. These Omenn syndrome Treg sorts may hold peripherally activated cells instead.

Notes on this clone: Its antigen is not known.

CDR1 is SGHRS, CDR2 YFSETQ, per germline. CDR3 length: 15 residues. The J segment lost 6 bases and the V segment lost 0 bases, leaving 1 base of the junction unmatched. Only in-frame clones appear in the TCRdb table, and some are missing; sequencing was by immunoSEQ multiplex PCR. The sample records 30,000 to 35,000 clones, approximately 90% being singletons. These records were also assigned to another study, of regulatory T cells. Per that study: The PCR used 52 TRBV and 13 TRBJ primers. Regulatory T cells showed the strongest V-J pair restriction and V/J gene skewing among patient repertoires.

Sequences were obtained from CD8+ T cells sorted from blood. J is TRBJ1-6 and V is TRBV5-1, with 9 bases lining up with TRBD1. The receptor comes from a human donor in good health. CDR3: CASSLGQGGNSPLHF. In nucleotides, the CDR3 is TGCGCCAGCAGCTTGGGACAGGGGGGTAATTCACCCCTCCACTTT.